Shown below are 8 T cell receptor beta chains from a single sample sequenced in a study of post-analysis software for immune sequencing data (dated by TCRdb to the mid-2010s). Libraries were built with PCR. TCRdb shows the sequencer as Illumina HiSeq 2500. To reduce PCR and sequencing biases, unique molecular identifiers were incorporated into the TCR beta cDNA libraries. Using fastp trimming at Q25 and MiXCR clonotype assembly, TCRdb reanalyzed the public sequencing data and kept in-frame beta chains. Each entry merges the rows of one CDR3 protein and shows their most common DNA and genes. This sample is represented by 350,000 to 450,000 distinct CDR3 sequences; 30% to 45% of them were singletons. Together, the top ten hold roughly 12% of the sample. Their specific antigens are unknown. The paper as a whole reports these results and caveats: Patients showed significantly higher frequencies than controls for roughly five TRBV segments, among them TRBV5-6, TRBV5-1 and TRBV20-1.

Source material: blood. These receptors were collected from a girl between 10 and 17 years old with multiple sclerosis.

In nucleotides, the CDR3 is TGTGCCAGCAGTCCACCCGGACGGATTACCTACGAGCAGTACTTC. This encodes CASSPPGRITYEQYF. The V and J genes are TRBV12-3 or TRBV12-4 and TRBJ2-7; unclear D gene. V was shortened by 5 bases and J by 2 bases, with 16 bases between the two germline ends. This CDR3 contains 15 residues.

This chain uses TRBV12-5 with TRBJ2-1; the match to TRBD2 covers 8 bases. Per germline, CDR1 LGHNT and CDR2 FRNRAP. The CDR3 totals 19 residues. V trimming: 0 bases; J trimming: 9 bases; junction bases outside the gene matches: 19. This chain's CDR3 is CASGLVRFLGGEEEGEQFF. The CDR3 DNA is TGTGCTAGTGGTTTGGTAAGGTTCCTCGGGGGGGAGGAGGAAGGTGAGCAGTTCTTC.

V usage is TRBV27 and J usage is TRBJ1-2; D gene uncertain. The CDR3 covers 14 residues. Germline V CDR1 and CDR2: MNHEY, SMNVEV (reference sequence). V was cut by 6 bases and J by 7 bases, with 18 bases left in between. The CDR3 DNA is TGTGCCAGCAGCCCGACGGACCGGGTACGTGGCTACACCTTC. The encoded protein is CASSPTDRVRGYTF.

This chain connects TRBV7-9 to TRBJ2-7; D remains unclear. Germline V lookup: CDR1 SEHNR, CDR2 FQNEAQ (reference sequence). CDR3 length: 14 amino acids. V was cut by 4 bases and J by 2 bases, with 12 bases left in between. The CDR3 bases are TGTGCCAGCAGCTCCTCGGACGGTGCCTACGAGCAGTACTTC. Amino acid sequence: CASSSSDGAYEQYF.

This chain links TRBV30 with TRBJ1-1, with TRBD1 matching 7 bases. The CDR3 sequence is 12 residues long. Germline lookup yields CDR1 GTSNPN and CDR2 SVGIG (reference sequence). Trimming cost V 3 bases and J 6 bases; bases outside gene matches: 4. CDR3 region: CAWSFGTAEAFF. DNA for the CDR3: TGTGCCTGGAGCTTTGGGACAGCTGAAGCTTTCTTT.

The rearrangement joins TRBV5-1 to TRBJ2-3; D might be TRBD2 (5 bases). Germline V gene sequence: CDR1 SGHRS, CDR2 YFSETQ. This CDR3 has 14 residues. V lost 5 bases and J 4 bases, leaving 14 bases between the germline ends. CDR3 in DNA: TGCGCCAGCAGGAATAGCGATTGGCCAGATACGCAGTATTTT. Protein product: CASRNSDWPDTQYF.

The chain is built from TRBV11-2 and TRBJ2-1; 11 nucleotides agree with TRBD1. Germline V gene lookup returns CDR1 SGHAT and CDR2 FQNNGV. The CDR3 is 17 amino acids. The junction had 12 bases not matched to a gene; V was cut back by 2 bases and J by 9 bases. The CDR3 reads CASSLPSYRDRGSEQFF. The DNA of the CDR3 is TGTGCCAGCAGCTTACCCTCTTACCGGGACAGGGGGAGTGAGCAGTTCTTC.

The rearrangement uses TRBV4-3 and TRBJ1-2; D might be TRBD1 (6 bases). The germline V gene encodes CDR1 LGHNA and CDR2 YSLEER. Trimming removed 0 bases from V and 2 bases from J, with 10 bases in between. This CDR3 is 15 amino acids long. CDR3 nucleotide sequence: TGCGCCAGCAGCCAAGATCGGGGGCGGAACTATGGCTACACCTTC. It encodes CASSQDRGRNYGYTF.